This TCR beta chain originates from a study of blood T cell repertoires in COVID-19. Background on the study: PBMCs, B-cell-depleted T cells, or T cells were the source of the cDNA or gDNA that made up the material.

Profiling relied on immunoSEQ multiplex PCR, and the TCRdb table lists in-frame clones only, not all of them. Here the sample spans fewer than 200,000 clones, 60% to 80% being singletons. CDR1 and CDR2 from the germline V gene are WSHSY and SAAADI. The CDR3 has 15 amino acids. With 0 bases removed from V and 3 bases from J, the gap between germline ends came to 12 bases. The sample consisted of peripheral blood. V gene TRBV10-2 combines with J gene TRBJ2-7; tentatively, D is TRBD1 (6 bases). The receptor was isolated from a woman aged 65 to 85 with acute or convalescent COVID-19. This CDR3 reads CASSESPGAVYEQYF. The CDR3 DNA is TGCGCCAGCAGTGAGTCACCAGGGGCGGTCTACGAGCAGTACTTC.